This T cell receptor beta chain was captured by sequencing in a study of shared clonotypes between healthy human individuals. Study-wide results and limits: In several donors, roughly 5.2% of naive CD4 clonotypes appeared in common.

With respect to this clone: Antigen specificity is unknown.

In the CD4+ fraction, cells were divided into CD45RA+ naive and CD45RA-negative memory subsets. Data came from immunoSEQ multiplex PCR; TCRdb stores just in-frame clones and leaves some out. The table has fewer than 1.8 million clones, around 98.5% seen once. CDR1 is MNHEY and CDR2 is SMNVEV in the germline V gene (reference sequence). V was trimmed by 6 bases and J by 2 bases, leaving 10 bases between them. The CDR3 covers 13 residues. Sequencing was done on a sample of naive CD4+ T cells sorted from blood. The subset: CD45RA+ positively selected. The receptor was isolated from a man between 25 and 39 years old in good health. The chain recombines TRBV27 with TRBJ2-5; D uncertain. CDR3 coding DNA: TGTGCCAGCAGGAGGCGACATCAAGAGACCCAGTACTTC. Encoded protein: CASRRRHQETQYF.